Each of the 2 T cell receptor beta chains below was sequenced from the same sample in a study of T cells expressing NK-cell markers. From the 5' RACE reads, TCRdb lists one entry per CDR3 protein and no DNA. This table lists about 460,000 distinct CDR3 sequences. Sample: blood T cells: a sorted CD56 or NKG2C T cell subset, CD4+ or CD8+ T cells, or bulk PBMC T cells (not recorded which). Receptors were obtained from a woman aged 50 to 60 in good health.

The chain is built from TRBV29-1 and TRBJ2-1; TCRdb picks TRBD1, but there is no DNA to check that call. The CDR3 runs to 15 residues. Germline assignment: CDR1 SQVTM and CDR2 ANQGSEA. This CDR3 is CSVTDGNSVRNEQFF.

V gene TRBV5-1 combines with J gene TRBJ2-1; with no DNA, the TCRdb D assignment of TRBD1 cannot be verified. From germline, CDR1 is SGHRS and CDR2 YFSETQ. This CDR3 is built from 14 residues. The CDR3 protein is CASSLEGGKGVQFF.